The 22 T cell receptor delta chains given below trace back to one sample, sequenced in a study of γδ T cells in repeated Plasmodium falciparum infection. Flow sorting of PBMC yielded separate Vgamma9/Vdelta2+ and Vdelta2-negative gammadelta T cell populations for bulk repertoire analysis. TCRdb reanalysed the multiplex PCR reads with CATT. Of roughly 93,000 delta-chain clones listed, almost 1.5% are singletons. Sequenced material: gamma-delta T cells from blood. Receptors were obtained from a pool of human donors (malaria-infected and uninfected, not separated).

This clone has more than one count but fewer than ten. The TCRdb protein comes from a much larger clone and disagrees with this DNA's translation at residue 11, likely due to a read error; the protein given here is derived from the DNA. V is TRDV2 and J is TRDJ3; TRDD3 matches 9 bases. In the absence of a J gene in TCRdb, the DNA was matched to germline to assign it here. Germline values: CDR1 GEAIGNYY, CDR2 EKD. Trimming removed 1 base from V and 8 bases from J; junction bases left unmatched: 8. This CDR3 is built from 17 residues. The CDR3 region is CACDTVGDSRYTRQMFF. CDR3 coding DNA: TGTGCCTGTGACACGGTGGGGGATAGCCGGTACACCCGACAGATGTTTTTC.

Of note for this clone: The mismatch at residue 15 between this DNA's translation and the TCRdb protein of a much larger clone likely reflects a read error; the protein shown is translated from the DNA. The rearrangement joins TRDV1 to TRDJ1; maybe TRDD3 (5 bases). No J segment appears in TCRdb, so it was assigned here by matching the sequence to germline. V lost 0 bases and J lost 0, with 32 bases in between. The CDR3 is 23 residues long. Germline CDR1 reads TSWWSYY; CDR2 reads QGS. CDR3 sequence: CALGELPLLSNPWGPHYTDKLIF. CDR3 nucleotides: TGTGCTCTTGGGGAACTTCCATTACTTTCGAACCCTTGGGGACCCCATTACACCGATAAACTCATCTTT.

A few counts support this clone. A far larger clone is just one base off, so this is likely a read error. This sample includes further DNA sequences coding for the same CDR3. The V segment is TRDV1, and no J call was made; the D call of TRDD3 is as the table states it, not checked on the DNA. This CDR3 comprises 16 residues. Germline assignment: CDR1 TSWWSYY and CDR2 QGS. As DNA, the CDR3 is TGTGCTCTTACATTCCCGTACTGGGGGATCTCAGATAAACTCATCTTC. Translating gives CALTFPYWGISDKLIF.

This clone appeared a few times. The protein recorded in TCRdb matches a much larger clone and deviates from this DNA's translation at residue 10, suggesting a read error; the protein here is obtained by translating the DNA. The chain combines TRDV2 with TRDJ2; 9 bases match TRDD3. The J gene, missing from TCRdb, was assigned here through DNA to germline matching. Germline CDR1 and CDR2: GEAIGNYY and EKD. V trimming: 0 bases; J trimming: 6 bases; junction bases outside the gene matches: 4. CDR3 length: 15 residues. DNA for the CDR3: TGTGCCTGTGACACCGGGGATACGGTGGCAGCACAACTCTTCTTT. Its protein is CACDTGDTVAAQLFF.

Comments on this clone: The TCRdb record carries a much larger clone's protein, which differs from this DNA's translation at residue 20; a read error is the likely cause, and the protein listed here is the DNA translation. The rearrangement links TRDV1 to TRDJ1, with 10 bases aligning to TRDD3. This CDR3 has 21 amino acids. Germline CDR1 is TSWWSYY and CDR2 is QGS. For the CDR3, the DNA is TGTGCTCTTGGGGAACAATCCGGGTACTGGGGGATCTCCTCTGACACCGATAAACTCACCTTT. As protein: CALGEQSGYWGISSDTDKLTF.

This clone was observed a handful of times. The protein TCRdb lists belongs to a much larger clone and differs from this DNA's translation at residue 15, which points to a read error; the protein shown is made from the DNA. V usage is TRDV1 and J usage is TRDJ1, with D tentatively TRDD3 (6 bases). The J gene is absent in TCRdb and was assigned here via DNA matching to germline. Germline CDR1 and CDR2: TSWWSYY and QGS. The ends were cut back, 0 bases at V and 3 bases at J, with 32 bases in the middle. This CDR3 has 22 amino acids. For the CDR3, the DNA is TGTGCTCTTGGGGAACTTGGAGGGGACTTAGGTACTGGGAACTGCCTTTCCGATAAACTCATCTTT. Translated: CALGELGGDLGTGNCLSDKLIF.

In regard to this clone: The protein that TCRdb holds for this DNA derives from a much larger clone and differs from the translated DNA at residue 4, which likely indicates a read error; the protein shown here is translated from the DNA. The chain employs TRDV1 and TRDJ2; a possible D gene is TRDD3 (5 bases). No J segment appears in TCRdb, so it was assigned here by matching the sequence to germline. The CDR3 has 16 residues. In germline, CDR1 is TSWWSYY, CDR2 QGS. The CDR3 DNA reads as TGTGCTCTTAGGGAATGGGGCTGTGGGAGGACAGCACAACTCTTCTTT. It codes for CALREWGCGRTAQLFF.

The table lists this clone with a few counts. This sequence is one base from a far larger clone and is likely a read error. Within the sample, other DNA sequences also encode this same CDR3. CDR3 residues: CALGENWDKLVGYTDKLIF. The CDR3 nucleotides read TGTGCTCTCGGGGAAAACTGGGACAAACTCGTGGGGTACACCGATAAACTCATCTTT. The chain uses TRDV1 and TRDJ1; the D gene is possibly TRDD3 (6 bases). The J gene, absent from TCRdb, was called here by matching the DNA to germline. This CDR3 region has 19 residues. Per the germline V gene, CDR1 is TSWWSYY and CDR2 is QGS.

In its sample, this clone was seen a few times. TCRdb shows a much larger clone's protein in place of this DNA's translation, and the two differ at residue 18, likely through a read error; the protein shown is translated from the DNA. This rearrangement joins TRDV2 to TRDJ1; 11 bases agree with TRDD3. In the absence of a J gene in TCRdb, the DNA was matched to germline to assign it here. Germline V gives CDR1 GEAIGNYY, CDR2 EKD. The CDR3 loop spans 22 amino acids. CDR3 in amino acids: CACDSLPGDWGIKKTNTGKLIF. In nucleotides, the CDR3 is TGTGCCTGTGACAGCCTTCCTGGCGACTGGGGGATAAAGAAAACAAACACCGGTAAACTCATCTTT.

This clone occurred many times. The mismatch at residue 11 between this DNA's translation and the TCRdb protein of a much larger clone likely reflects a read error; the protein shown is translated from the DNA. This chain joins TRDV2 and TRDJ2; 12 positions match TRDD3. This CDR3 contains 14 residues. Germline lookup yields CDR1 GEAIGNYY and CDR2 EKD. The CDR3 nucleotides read TGTGCCTGTGACATACTGGGGGATACAGCACGACTCTTCTTT. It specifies CACDILGDTARLFF.

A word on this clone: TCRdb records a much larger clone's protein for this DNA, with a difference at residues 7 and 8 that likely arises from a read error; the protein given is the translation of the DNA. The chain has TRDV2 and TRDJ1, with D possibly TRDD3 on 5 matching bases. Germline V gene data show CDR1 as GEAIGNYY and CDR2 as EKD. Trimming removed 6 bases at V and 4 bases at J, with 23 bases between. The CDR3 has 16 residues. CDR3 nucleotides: TGTGCCTGTTTCGTACTGGAGAATGTCCCTGGCGATAAACTCATCTTT. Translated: CACFVLENVPGDKLIF.

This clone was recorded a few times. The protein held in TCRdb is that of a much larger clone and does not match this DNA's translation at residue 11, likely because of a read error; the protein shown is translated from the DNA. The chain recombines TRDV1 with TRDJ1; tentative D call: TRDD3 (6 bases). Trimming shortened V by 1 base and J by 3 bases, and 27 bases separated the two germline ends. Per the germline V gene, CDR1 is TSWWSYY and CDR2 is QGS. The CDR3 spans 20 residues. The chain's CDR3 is CALGEPANVLLILGPDKLIF. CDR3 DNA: TGTGCTCTTGGGGAACCAGCTAACGTCCTCCTCATACTGGGTCCCGATAAACTCATCTTT.

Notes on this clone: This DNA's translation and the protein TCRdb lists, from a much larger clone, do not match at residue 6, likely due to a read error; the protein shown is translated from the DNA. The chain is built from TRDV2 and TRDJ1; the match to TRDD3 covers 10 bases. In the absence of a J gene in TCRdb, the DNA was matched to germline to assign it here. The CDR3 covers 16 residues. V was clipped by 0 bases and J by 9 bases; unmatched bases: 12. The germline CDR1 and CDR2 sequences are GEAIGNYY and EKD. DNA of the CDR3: TGTGCCTGTGACACCCCTCCCCACCTGGGGGATAATGAACTCATCTTT. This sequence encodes CACDTPPHLGDNELIF.

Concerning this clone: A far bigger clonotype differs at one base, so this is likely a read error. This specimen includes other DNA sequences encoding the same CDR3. CDR3: CALVLPPGIRGKLIF. For the CDR3, the DNA is TGTGCCTTAGTTCTTCCTCCGGGGATTAGGGGTAAACTCATCTTT. The genes are TRDV3 and TRDJ1; possibly TRDD2 or TRDD3 for D (6 bases each). The J gene is absent in TCRdb and was assigned here via DNA matching to germline. The CDR3 has 15 amino acids. V lost 3 bases, J lost 7 bases, and 24 bases lay in between. The germline gives CDR1 TVYSNPD, CDR2 GDNSRS (reference sequence).

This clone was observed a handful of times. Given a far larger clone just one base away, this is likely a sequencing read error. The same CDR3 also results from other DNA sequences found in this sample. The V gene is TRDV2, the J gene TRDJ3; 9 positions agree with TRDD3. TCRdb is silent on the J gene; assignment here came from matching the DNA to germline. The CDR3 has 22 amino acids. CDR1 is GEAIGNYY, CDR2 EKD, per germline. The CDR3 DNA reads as TGTGCCTGTGACACCGGACAACTGGGGGACCCGAGAACGTACTGGGACACACGACAGATGTTTTTC. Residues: CACDTGQLGDPRTYWDTRQMFF.

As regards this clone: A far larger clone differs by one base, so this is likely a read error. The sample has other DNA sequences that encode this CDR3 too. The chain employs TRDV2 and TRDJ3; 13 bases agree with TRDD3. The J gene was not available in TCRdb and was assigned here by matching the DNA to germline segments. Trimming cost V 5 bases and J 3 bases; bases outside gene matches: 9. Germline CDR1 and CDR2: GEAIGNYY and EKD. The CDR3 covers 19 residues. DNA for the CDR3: TGTGCCTGTGTCCCTGTACTGGGGGATACGGGCTGGGACACCCGACAGATGTTTTTC. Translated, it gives CACVPVLGDTGWDTRQMFF.

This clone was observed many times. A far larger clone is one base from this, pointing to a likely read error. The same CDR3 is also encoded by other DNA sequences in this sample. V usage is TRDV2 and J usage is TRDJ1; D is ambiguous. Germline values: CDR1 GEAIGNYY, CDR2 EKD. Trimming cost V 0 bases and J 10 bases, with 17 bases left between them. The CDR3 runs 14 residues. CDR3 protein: CACDTPFVVGVLIF. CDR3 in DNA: TGTGCCTGTGACACCCCTTTTGTAGTTGGTGTACTCATCTTT.

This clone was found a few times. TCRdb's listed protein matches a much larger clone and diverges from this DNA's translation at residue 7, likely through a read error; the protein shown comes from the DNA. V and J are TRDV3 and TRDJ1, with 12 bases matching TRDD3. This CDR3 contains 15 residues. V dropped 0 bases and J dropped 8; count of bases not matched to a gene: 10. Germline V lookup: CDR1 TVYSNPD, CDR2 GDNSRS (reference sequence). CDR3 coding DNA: TGTGCCTTTAGCAACCTGGTACTGGGGGATACCAAACTCATCTTT. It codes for CAFSNLVLGDTKLIF.

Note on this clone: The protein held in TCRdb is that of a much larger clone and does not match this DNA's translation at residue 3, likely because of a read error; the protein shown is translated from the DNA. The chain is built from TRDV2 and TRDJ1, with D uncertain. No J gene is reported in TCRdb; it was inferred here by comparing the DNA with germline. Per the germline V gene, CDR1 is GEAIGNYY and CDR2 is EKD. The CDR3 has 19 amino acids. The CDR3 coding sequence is TGTGCCTATGACACCGGGGCGGCCCCGTCCCCCACGTACACCGATAAACTCATCTTT. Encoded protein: CAYDTGAAPSPTYTDKLIF.

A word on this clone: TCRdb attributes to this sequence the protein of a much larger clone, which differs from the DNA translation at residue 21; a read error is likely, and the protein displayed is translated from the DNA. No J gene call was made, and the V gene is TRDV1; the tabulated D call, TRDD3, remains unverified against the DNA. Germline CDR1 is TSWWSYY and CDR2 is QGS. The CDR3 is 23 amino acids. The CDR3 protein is CALGELRPSERGGYDSYTDKPIF. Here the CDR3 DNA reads TGTGCTCTTGGGGAACTAAGGCCGTCCGAACGTGGGGGATACGATTCGTACACCGATAAACCCATCTTT.

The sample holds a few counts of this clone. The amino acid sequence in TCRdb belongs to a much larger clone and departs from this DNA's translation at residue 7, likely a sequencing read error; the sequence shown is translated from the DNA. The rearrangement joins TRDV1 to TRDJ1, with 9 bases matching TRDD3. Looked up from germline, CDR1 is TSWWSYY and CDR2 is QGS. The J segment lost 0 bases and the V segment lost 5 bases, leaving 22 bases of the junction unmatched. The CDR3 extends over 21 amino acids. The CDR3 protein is CALGPTRGPRYWGTHTDKLIF. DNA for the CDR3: TGTGCTCTTGGGCCCACTCGGGGTCCTAGATACTGGGGGACGCACACCGATAAACTCATCTTT.

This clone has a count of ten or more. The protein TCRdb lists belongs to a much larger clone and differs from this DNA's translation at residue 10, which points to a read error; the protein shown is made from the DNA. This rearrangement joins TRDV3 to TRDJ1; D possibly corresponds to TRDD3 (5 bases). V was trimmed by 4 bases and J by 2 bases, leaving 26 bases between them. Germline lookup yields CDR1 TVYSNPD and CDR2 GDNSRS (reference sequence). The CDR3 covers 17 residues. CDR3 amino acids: CASTWSPYRGETDKLIF. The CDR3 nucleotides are TGTGCCTCTACCTGGTCCCCGTATCGTGGGGAGACCGATAAACTCATCTTT.